What follows are 28 T cell receptor beta chains derived from one specimen sequenced in a study of T cells in Graves' hyperthyroidism and ophthalmopathy. The CDR3 regions of TCR beta were amplified from RNA transcripts. HTBI primers were the set used in a first-round RT-PCR of the TCR CDR3. TCRdb re-called the multiplex PCR reads with MiXCR, one entry per CDR3 protein. The sample comprises hundreds of thousands of distinct CDR3 sequences, around a sixth of which are singletons, and about 7.7% rests with the top ten. Sequencing used blood. Receptors were obtained from a woman younger than 35 with Graves' hyperthyroidism.

The sample holds many counts of this clonotype. The chain links TRBV5-1 to TRBJ2-2; D unresolved. Germline assignment: CDR1 SGHRS and CDR2 YFSETQ. V lost 5 bases to trimming and J lost 3 bases, with 14 bases between them. The CDR3 loop spans 15 amino acids. The CDR3 DNA reads TGCGCCAGCAGGGACGCCCGGAAGGACACCGGGGAGCTGTTTTTT. This encodes CASRDARKDTGELFF.

This clonotype appeared many times. The V and J genes are TRBV2 and TRBJ2-4; D not certain. This CDR3 comprises 13 residues. Germline V gives CDR1 SNHLY, CDR2 FYNNEI. The ends were cut back, 7 bases at V and 7 bases at J, with 14 bases in the middle. Here the CDR3 reads CASIGPPGNIQYF. CDR3 coding DNA: TGTGCCAGCATCGGACCCCCCGGCAACATTCAGTACTTC. The full variable domain, completed using reference TRBV2 and TRBJ2-4, is EPEVTQTPSHQVTQMGQEVILRCVPISNHLYFYWYRQILGQKVEFLVSFYNNEISEKSEIFDDQFSVERPDGSNFTLKIRSTKLEDSAMYFCASIGPPGNIQYFGAGTRLSVL.

There are many counts of this clonotype. The chain joins TRBV29-1 to TRBJ1-1; no clear D. The CDR3 contains 13 residues. Trimming removed 4 bases from V and 2 bases from J, with 11 bases in between. The germline V gene encodes CDR1 SQVTM and CDR2 ANQGSEA. The CDR3 loop is CSVVRVLNTEAFF. The DNA of the CDR3 is TGCAGCGTTGTCCGAGTACTTAACACTGAAGCTTTCTTT.

This clonotype was observed a few times. The chain couples TRBV19 to TRBJ2-3; either TRBD1 or TRBD2 may fit D (5 bases each). V shed 7 bases and J shed 4 bases, with 15 bases lying between them. The CDR3 totals 14 residues. CDR1 is LNHDA, CDR2 SQIVND, per germline (reference sequence). This CDR3 is CASTWDPRADTQYF. For the CDR3, the DNA is TGTGCCAGTACCTGGGACCCTCGGGCAGATACGCAGTATTTT.

This clonotype was recorded at least ten times. This chain joins TRBV6-2 or TRBV6-3 and TRBJ2-7, with D possibly matching TRBD1 (6 bases). This CDR3 has 16 amino acids. CDR1 is MNHEY, CDR2 SVGEGT, per germline. Trimming left V 5 bases short and J 1 base short, with 18 bases between. The CDR3 bases are TGTGCCAGCAGTCCGAGGGGCAGGGGATCTTCCTACGAGCAGTACTTC. Amino acids: CASSPRGRGSSYEQYF.

This clonotype was recorded many times. V is TRBV2 and J is TRBJ2-1; 9 positions match TRBD2. The CDR3 contains 15 residues. Germline V gene sequence: CDR1 SNHLY, CDR2 FYNNEI. V lost 5 bases, J lost 4 bases, and 6 bases stayed unmatched. The CDR3 region is CASSPTSGLYNEQFF. In DNA, the CDR3 is TGTGCCAGCAGTCCGACTAGCGGACTATACAATGAGCAGTTCTTC.

This clonotype was counted many times. The J gene is TRBJ2-7, the V gene TRBV30; 10 nucleotides agree with TRBD1. Germline CDR1 reads GTSNPN; CDR2 reads SVGIG (reference sequence). The CDR3 is 13 residues long. Trimming took 7 bases from V and 3 from J; bases not matched to a gene: 6. This chain's CDR3 is CAFRTGGHYEQYF. CDR3 in DNA: TGTGCCTTCCGGACAGGGGGGCACTACGAGCAGTACTTC.

This clonotype was detected ten times or more. This chain links TRBV12-3 or TRBV12-4 with TRBJ2-3; D perhaps matches TRBD1 (7 bases). Trimming removed 6 bases at V and 6 bases at J, with 16 bases between. CDR3 length: 14 amino acids. The CDR3 DNA reads TGTGCCAGCAGGGGATGGACAGGAGGGGATACGCAGTATTTT. Its translation is CASRGWTGGDTQYF.

This clonotype appeared once. A much larger clone lies one base from this, so it may be a read error. The chain links TRBV6-1 to TRBJ1-5; D unclear. This CDR3 has 12 amino acids. Looked up from germline, CDR1 is MNHNS and CDR2 is SASEGT. The CDR3 loop is CTSSWAWRPQHF. The CDR3 DNA follows: TGTACCAGCTCATGGGCCTGGCGACCCCAGCATTTT.

In its sample, this clonotype was seen many times. The chain joins TRBV11-2 to TRBJ2-2; D remains ambiguous. Per germline, CDR1 SGHAT and CDR2 FQNNGV. Trimming removed 2 bases at V and 7 bases at J, with 5 bases between. The CDR3 loop spans 12 amino acids. The CDR3: CASSLTVGELFF. CDR3 DNA sequence: TGTGCCAGCAGCTTAACTGTCGGGGAGCTGTTTTTT.

The chain joins TRBV28 to TRBJ1-1, with 8 bases fitting TRBD1. Losses at the gene ends were 2 bases for V and 4 bases for J; bases not matched to a gene: 12. This CDR3 has 17 amino acids. Germline V gene lookup returns CDR1 MDHEN and CDR2 SYDVKM. The CDR3 DNA reads as TGTGCCAGCAGTTTAGAACGCAGGGGGCGGAAGAGCACTGAAGCTTTCTTT. The encoded protein is CASSLERRGRKSTEAFF.

This clonotype has at least ten counts. The gene calls are TRBV19 and TRBJ1-1, with 7 positions matching TRBD1. CDR1 and CDR2 (germline): LNHDA, SQIVND (reference sequence). The CDR3 totals 14 residues. Trimming removed 9 bases from V and 2 bases from J; junction bases left unmatched: 9. In nucleotides, the CDR3 is TGTGCCAGCAGCTCCAGGGGGGGTAACACTGAAGCTTTCTTT. Translated, it gives CASSSRGGNTEAFF.

This clonotype was recorded a few times. This chain joins TRBV7-3 and TRBJ2-3; tentative D call: TRBD1 (5 bases). CDR3 length: 14 amino acids. Trimming took 4 bases from V and 4 from J, leaving 12 bases between them. Germline V gene lookup returns CDR1 SGHTA and CDR2 FQGTGA. The CDR3 region is CASSSKGVADTQYF. CDR3 sequence (DNA): TGTGCCAGCAGCTCCAAAGGGGTCGCAGATACGCAGTATTTT.

The CDR3 loop reads CASIPWAGGRSSTEAFF. The CDR3 DNA is TGTGCCAGTATCCCCTGGGCAGGGGGACGATCCAGCACTGAAGCTTTCTTT. The chain has TRBV19 and TRBJ1-1, with TRBD1 identical over 7 bases. The CDR3 contains 17 residues. Trimming cost V 7 bases and J 4 bases; bases outside gene matches: 18. Germline CDR1 is LNHDA and CDR2 is SQIVND (reference sequence).

In its sample, this clonotype was seen many times. This chain connects TRBV12-3 or TRBV12-4 to TRBJ1-2; possibly TRBD1 for D (5 bases). The CDR3 is 12 amino acids. The V end was cut by 8 bases, the J end by 3 bases, with 10 bases between. The CDR3 sequence is CASRGSDYGYTF. The CDR3 bases are TGTGCCAGCCGGGGCAGTGACTATGGCTACACCTTC.

This clonotype was observed many times. V is TRBV6-1 and J is TRBJ1-2; D unclear. The CDR3 totals 16 residues. Deletions cut 1 base from V and 1 base from J, with 13 bases between. Germline CDR1 and CDR2: MNHNS and SASEGT. The CDR3 DNA sequence: TGTGCCAGCAGTGAAGTATCCCTACTTCATAACTATGGCTACACCTTC. Residues: CASSEVSLLHNYGYTF.

At least ten counts were recorded for this clonotype. This CDR3 reads CASSLKVGQYGYTF. In nucleotides, the CDR3 is TGTGCCAGCAGCTTAAAAGTGGGACAGTATGGCTACACCTTC. The V gene is TRBV7-2, the J gene TRBJ1-2; TRBD1 matches at 7 bases. This CDR3 comprises 14 residues. The J segment lost 5 bases and the V segment lost 2 bases, leaving 5 bases of the junction unmatched. Germline loops: CDR1 SGHTA, CDR2 FQGNSA.

Many counts were recorded for this clonotype. This chain joins TRBV28 and TRBJ2-7, with TRBD2 identical over 11 bases. CDR1 is MDHEN and CDR2 is SYDVKM in the germline V gene. Unmatched junction bases numbered 8, after V lost 6 bases and J lost 4 bases. The CDR3 runs to 15 residues. This CDR3 is CASSSLAGDYYEQYF. For the CDR3, the DNA is TGTGCCAGCAGCTCACTAGCGGGGGATTATTACGAGCAGTACTTC.

This clonotype was seen more than once but under ten times. The rearrangement uses TRBV20-1 and TRBJ1-6; 7 nucleotides match TRBD1. This CDR3 comprises 13 residues. With 6 bases clipped from V and 7 bases from J, the junction kept 6 bases outside the gene matches. Per the germline V gene, CDR1 is DFQATT and CDR2 is SNEGSKA (reference sequence). The CDR3 here is CSALTGMNSPLHF. In DNA form, the CDR3 reads TGCAGTGCCCTGACAGGGATGAATTCACCCCTCCACTTT.

This clonotype has more than one count but fewer than ten. The chain combines TRBV27 with TRBJ1-4; a possible D gene is TRBD1 (5 bases). The germline CDR1 and CDR2 sequences are MNHEY and SMNVEV (reference sequence). V gave up 5 bases and J gave up 3 bases, with 13 bases separating them. The CDR3 runs 15 residues. The DNA for the CDR3 is TGTGCCAGCAGTCAGAACCGGGACCCTAATGAAAAACTGTTTTTT. Protein: CASSQNRDPNEKLFF.

This clonotype was picked up many times. This chain connects TRBV2 to TRBJ1-6; D not resolved. The V gene's germline CDR1 is SNHLY and CDR2 FYNNEI. The CDR3 contains 16 residues. V dropped 5 bases and J dropped 5 bases, with 16 bases sitting between them. CDR3 nucleotide sequence: TGTGCCAGCAGTCTGCTTTGGGAAGTCAATAATTCACCCCTCCACTTT. Encoded protein: CASSLLWEVNNSPLHF.

This CDR3 is CASSIPTGETQYF. CDR3 DNA sequence: TGTGCCAGCAGTATCCCGACGGGGGAGACCCAGTACTTC. This chain links TRBV6-2 or TRBV6-3 with TRBJ2-5; D might be TRBD2 (5 bases). CDR1 and CDR2 (germline): MNHEY, SVGEGT. The CDR3 runs 13 residues. V lost 5 bases, J lost 5 bases, and 12 bases lay in between.

This clonotype was seen ten or more times. The chain has TRBV6-1 and TRBJ1-2, with D unresolved. Between the trimmed V and J ends, which lost 2 bases and 8 bases, there was a span of 6 bases. The CDR3 runs to 11 residues. In germline, CDR1 is MNHNS, CDR2 SASEGT. CDR3 in amino acids: CASSELMGYTF. The CDR3 coding sequence is TGTGCCAGCAGTGAATTGATGGGCTACACCTTC.

This clonotype was found many times. This chain uses TRBV29-1 with TRBJ2-2; D ambiguous. In germline, CDR1 is SQVTM, CDR2 ANQGSEA. This CDR3 contains 14 residues. V was shortened by 1 base and J by 5 bases, with 11 bases between the two germline ends. In DNA form, the CDR3 reads TGCAGCGTTGAAGGGACCTCGAGGACCGGGGAGCTGTTTTTT. It encodes CSVEGTSRTGELFF.

This clonotype was seen many times. The chain recombines TRBV3-1 with TRBJ2-1; either TRBD1 or TRBD2 may supply D (5 bases each). The CDR3 runs 11 residues. V was cut by 6 bases and J by 10 bases, with 10 bases left in between. The germline CDR1 and CDR2 sequences are LGHDT and YNNKEL (reference sequence). CDR3 nucleotides: TGTGCCAGCAGTCGTCGGGGCGAGCAGTTCTTC. Amino acids: CASSRRGEQFF.

This clonotype was counted a single time. The chain is built from TRBV5-1 and TRBJ1-1; D not resolved. The CDR3 covers 15 residues. V was clipped by 0 bases and J by 5 bases, with 14 bases between them. The V gene's germline CDR1 is SGHRS and CDR2 YFSETQ. CDR3 region: CASSLGTGERTEAFF. The CDR3 DNA reads TGCGCCAGCAGCTTGGGTACCGGGGAGAGAACTGAAGCTTTCTTT.

This clonotype was counted only a few times. The chain joins TRBV7-9 to TRBJ2-3; TRBD2 agrees at 15 bases. Per the germline V gene, CDR1 is SEHNR and CDR2 is FQNEAQ (reference sequence). The CDR3 has 15 amino acids. V trimming: 7 bases; J trimming: 5 bases; junction bases outside the gene matches: 4. The CDR3 DNA reads as TGTGCCAGCAAAGGACTAGCGGGGGGGATAGATACGCAGTATTTT. It is translated as CASKGLAGGIDTQYF.

This clonotype was recorded many times. This chain joins TRBV11-2 and TRBJ2-3; D is undetermined. V shed 1 base and J shed 0 bases, with 11 bases lying between them. This CDR3 comprises 16 residues. Germline V gene sequence: CDR1 SGHAT, CDR2 FQNNGV. This CDR3 reads CASSLGIGPSTDTQYF. Written as DNA, the CDR3 is TGTGCCAGCAGCTTAGGTATTGGGCCTAGCACAGATACGCAGTATTTT.